This is a list of T cell receptor beta chains from one sample in a study of identical twins. Each CDR3 protein gets one entry after TCRdb re-called the 5' RACE reads with MiXCR. The repertoire includes a few hundred thousand distinct CDR3 sequences, less than 9.5% of them detected once, and 7% to 8.5% sits in the top ten. This sample also appeared in a second study, on yellow fever vaccine responses in identical twins.

The sequencing input was CD8+ T cells sorted from blood. The receptor set was obtained from a woman aged 18-30 years in good health. The CDR3 runs from the conserved cysteine through the conserved F or W. D genes are given only for firm matches. The size entry is marked missing in some rows and otherwise reads once, few, many or a size class.

J gene: TRBJ2-7; clone size: .; D gene: TRBD1; V gene: TRBV4-3; CDR3 DNA: TGCGCCAGCAGCCAAGAGGGGCAGGGGGTGTACGAGCAGTACTTC; CDR3 protein: CASSQEGQGVYEQYF
J gene: TRBJ2-7; clone size: few; D gene: .; V gene: TRBV28; CDR3 DNA: TGTGCCAGCAGCTCTGGCTTGGAGTACTTC; CDR3 protein: CASSSGLEYF
J gene: TRBJ2-7; clone size: .; D gene: .; V gene: TRBV7-2; CDR3 DNA: TGTGCCAGCAGCTTAGGGACGGATGTCTACGAGCAGTACTTC; CDR3 protein: CASSLGTDVYEQYF
J gene: TRBJ2-7; clone size: .; D gene: TRBD1; V gene: TRBV7-9; CDR3 DNA: TGTGCCAGCAGCTTAGAGGACAGGGTCCACGAGCAGTACTTC; CDR3 protein: CASSLEDRVHEQYF
J gene: TRBJ2-1; clone size: many; D gene: TRBD1; V gene: TRBV20-1; CDR3 DNA: TGCAGTGCTAGACGGGAGACAGGGGACTCCTACAATGAGCAGTTCTTC; CDR3 protein: CSARRETGDSYNEQFF
J gene: TRBJ2-7; clone size: once; D gene: .; V gene: TRBV30; CDR3 DNA: TGTGCCTGGTCCCCCGGGCAGCCCTACGAGCAGTACTTC; CDR3 protein: CAWSPGQPYEQYF
J gene: TRBJ2-7; clone size: many; D gene: .; V gene: TRBV29-1; CDR3 DNA: TGCAGCGTTGCTTTGAACAGGGTCGAGCAGTACTTC; CDR3 protein: CSVALNRVEQYF
J gene: TRBJ2-5; clone size: few; D gene: TRBD2; V gene: TRBV27; CDR3 DNA: TGTGCCAGCAGTCTAAGCGGGAGCTGGATAGAGACCCAGTACTTC; CDR3 protein: CASSLSGSWIETQYF
J gene: TRBJ2-7; clone size: .; D gene: TRBD2; V gene: TRBV5-6; CDR3 DNA: TGTGCCAGCAGCTTGTTAAGGACTAGCTTCCACGAGCAGTACTTC; CDR3 protein: CASSLLRTSFHEQYF
J gene: TRBJ2-2; clone size: many; D gene: TRBD1; V gene: TRBV15; CDR3 DNA: TGTGCCACCAGCACACGACGGGACAGGCTCACCGGGGAGCTGTTTTTT; CDR3 protein: CATSTRRDRLTGELFF
J gene: TRBJ1-2; clone size: few; D gene: .; V gene: TRBV7-9; CDR3 DNA: TGTGCCAGCAGCTTGGGGGGCGAGGGCTACACCTTC; CDR3 protein: CASSLGGEGYTF
J gene: TRBJ2-3; clone size: many; D gene: .; V gene: TRBV30; CDR3 DNA: TGTGCCTGGAGTGTAGGGGCGACCCAGGGTGGTACGCAGTATTTT; CDR3 protein: CAWSVGATQGGTQYF
J gene: TRBJ2-1; clone size: few; D gene: TRBD1; V gene: TRBV14; CDR3 DNA: TGTGCCAGCAGCAAGGGACAGAAATCCTACAATGAGCAGTTCTTC; CDR3 protein: CASSKGQKSYNEQFF
J gene: TRBJ2-5; clone size: few; D gene: .; V gene: TRBV5-1; CDR3 DNA: TGCGCCAGCAGCTTGCATACAGCGTACCAAGAGACCCAGTACTTC; CDR3 protein: CASSLHTAYQETQYF
J gene: TRBJ2-4; clone size: many; D gene: .; V gene: TRBV6-2/TRBV6-3; CDR3 DNA: TGTGCCAGCACCGACGGGGGCAATCTCATTCAGTACTTC; CDR3 protein: CASTDGGNLIQYF
J gene: TRBJ2-5; clone size: few; D gene: .; V gene: TRBV7-6; CDR3 DNA: TGTGCCAGCAGCGGCGACCGAGGAGAGACCCAGTACTTC; CDR3 protein: CASSGDRGETQYF
J gene: TRBJ1-5; clone size: many; D gene: .; V gene: TRBV4-2; CDR3 DNA: TGTGCCAGCAGCCAAGGATGGGGGGGCAATCAGCCCCAGCATTTT; CDR3 protein: CASSQGWGGNQPQHF
J gene: TRBJ2-3; clone size: many; D gene: .; V gene: TRBV24-1; CDR3 DNA: TGTGCCACCAGGGACATCGGCACAGATACGCAGTATTTT; CDR3 protein: CATRDIGTDTQYF
J gene: TRBJ2-1; clone size: many; D gene: TRBD1; V gene: TRBV28; CDR3 DNA: TGTGCCAGCAGTTCCACACTCCCCGACAGGGGAAACAATGAGCAGTTCTTC; CDR3 protein: CASSSTLPDRGNNEQFF
J gene: TRBJ2-7; clone size: few; D gene: .; V gene: TRBV28; CDR3 DNA: TGTGCCAGCAGTTTTACGGGGGGCGCCTACGAGCAGTACTTC; CDR3 protein: CASSFTGGAYEQYF
J gene: TRBJ2-5; clone size: .; D gene: TRBD1; V gene: TRBV27; CDR3 DNA: TGTGCCAGCAGTTTATCTCGGGGACAGCAAGAGACCCAGTACTTC; CDR3 protein: CASSLSRGQQETQYF
J gene: TRBJ2-1; clone size: many; D gene: .; V gene: TRBV6-4; CDR3 DNA: TGTGCCAGCAGTGACTCGAAAGGGGGGTACAATGAGCAGTTCTTC; CDR3 protein: CASSDSKGGYNEQFF
J gene: TRBJ2-1; clone size: .; D gene: TRBD1; V gene: TRBV29-1; CDR3 DNA: TGCAGCGTTGTGTGGGGACAGGGGAACTACAATGAGCAGTTCTTC; CDR3 protein: CSVVWGQGNYNEQFF
J gene: TRBJ2-2; clone size: few; D gene: TRBD1; V gene: TRBV4-2; CDR3 DNA: TGTGCCAGCAGCCAAGAACAGGGGGGCACCGGGGAGCTGTTTTTT; CDR3 protein: CASSQEQGGTGELFF
J gene: TRBJ2-7; clone size: few; D gene: TRBD1; V gene: TRBV11-2; CDR3 DNA: TGTGCCAGCAGCTTATTCCAGCTGGGACAGGGACATACCTACGAGCAGTACTTC; CDR3 protein: CASSLFQLGQGHTYEQYF
J gene: TRBJ2-4; clone size: .; D gene: .; V gene: TRBV7-9; CDR3 DNA: TGTGCCAGCAGCCCGTACGGAGAGAACATTCAGTACTTC; CDR3 protein: CASSPYGENIQYF
J gene: TRBJ2-7; clone size: .; D gene: .; V gene: TRBV3-1; CDR3 DNA: TGTGCCAGCAGCCACAAAGGACAGTTCTACGAGCAGTACTTC; CDR3 protein: CASSHKGQFYEQYF
J gene: TRBJ2-5; clone size: many; D gene: TRBD2; V gene: TRBV7-9; CDR3 DNA: TGTGCCACCCGGACTAGCGGCCAAGAGACCCAGTACTTC; CDR3 protein: CATRTSGQETQYF
J gene: TRBJ2-7; clone size: few; D gene: TRBD1; V gene: TRBV20-1; CDR3 DNA: TGCAGTGCCCCCGGGACAGGGATCCACGAGCAGTACTTC; CDR3 protein: CSAPGTGIHEQYF
J gene: TRBJ1-2; clone size: .; D gene: .; V gene: TRBV27; CDR3 DNA: TGTGCCAGCAGTTCTCTGGGACATCTCTACACCTTC; CDR3 protein: CASSSLGHLYTF
J gene: TRBJ2-6; clone size: few; D gene: .; V gene: TRBV5-1; CDR3 DNA: TGCGCCAGCAGCTTGGGAGACTCTGGGGCCAACGTCCTGACTTTC; CDR3 protein: CASSLGDSGANVLTF
J gene: TRBJ2-1; clone size: .; D gene: TRBD2; V gene: TRBV4-2; CDR3 DNA: TGTGCCAGCAGCCCCCTAGCGGGGGGGGGGAGCTCCTACAATGAGCAGTTCTTC; CDR3 protein: CASSPLAGGGSSYNEQFF
J gene: TRBJ2-5; clone size: few; D gene: .; V gene: TRBV11-2; CDR3 DNA: TGTGCCAGCAGCTTAGATCGGGTGGAGTTGGGAGAGACCCAGTACTTC; CDR3 protein: CASSLDRVELGETQYF
J gene: TRBJ2-7; clone size: few; D gene: TRBD2; V gene: TRBV28; CDR3 DNA: TGTGCCAGCAGTGCTCCTGGGACTATGAACGAGCAGTACTTC; CDR3 protein: CASSAPGTMNEQYF
J gene: TRBJ2-1; clone size: many; D gene: .; V gene: TRBV7-9; CDR3 DNA: TGTGCCAGCAGCGGCCCCGAGGGAGAGGGATTAAGGCAGTTCTTC; CDR3 protein: CASSGPEGEGLRQFF
J gene: TRBJ2-2; clone size: .; D gene: .; V gene: TRBV7-9; CDR3 DNA: TGTGCCAGCAGCTTACTCAGGGTTGACGGGGAGCTGTTTTTT; CDR3 protein: CASSLLRVDGELFF
J gene: TRBJ2-3; clone size: .; D gene: .; V gene: TRBV9; CDR3 DNA: TGTGCCAGCAGCGTAGTCAGCGGGGACATCACAGATACGCAGTATTTT; CDR3 protein: CASSVVSGDITDTQYF
J gene: TRBJ2-3; clone size: many; D gene: TRBD2; V gene: TRBV11-3; CDR3 DNA: TGTGCCAGCAGCCCTACGCAGCGGGGGGGCCTCACAGATACGCAGTATTTT; CDR3 protein: CASSPTQRGGLTDTQYF
J gene: TRBJ1-6; clone size: .; D gene: TRBD1; V gene: TRBV5-1; CDR3 DNA: TGCGCCAGCGCCACCGAACAGGGGGCGAAAAATTCACCCCTCCACTTT; CDR3 protein: CASATEQGAKNSPLHF
J gene: TRBJ2-1; clone size: many; D gene: TRBD2; V gene: TRBV4-3; CDR3 DNA: TGCGCCAGCAGCCAAGGGTTAGCGGGAGGCAATGAGCAGTTCTTC; CDR3 protein: CASSQGLAGGNEQFF
J gene: TRBJ2-7; clone size: few; D gene: TRBD1; V gene: TRBV27; CDR3 DNA: TGTGCCAGCAGTTTACTGGGGGACAGGGGCCACGAGCAGTACTTC; CDR3 protein: CASSLLGDRGHEQYF
J gene: TRBJ2-7; clone size: few; D gene: .; V gene: TRBV27; CDR3 DNA: TGTGCCAGCAGCTATGGCGGCTCGAGCTCCTACGAGCAGTACTTC; CDR3 protein: CASSYGGSSSYEQYF
J gene: TRBJ2-1; clone size: .; D gene: TRBD2; V gene: TRBV4-3; CDR3 DNA: TGCGCCAGCAGCCAAGATTATTCTTCGGGAGGGGATGAGCAGTTCTTC; CDR3 protein: CASSQDYSSGGDEQFF
J gene: TRBJ2-5; clone size: many; D gene: .; V gene: TRBV12-3/TRBV12-4; CDR3 DNA: TGTGCCAGCAACCTCGGGGCCAAAGAGACCCAGTACTTC; CDR3 protein: CASNLGAKETQYF
J gene: TRBJ2-3; clone size: few; D gene: .; V gene: TRBV30; CDR3 DNA: TGTGCCTGGAGTGACCCCCCGGCCACAGATACGCAGTATTTT; CDR3 protein: CAWSDPPATDTQYF
J gene: TRBJ2-3; clone size: few; D gene: TRBD1; V gene: TRBV5-4; CDR3 DNA: TGTGCCAGCAGCGCGTGGCCCGGGACAGGGGTCACAGATACGCAGTATTTT; CDR3 protein: CASSAWPGTGVTDTQYF
J gene: TRBJ2-3; clone size: .; D gene: .; V gene: TRBV11-2; CDR3 DNA: TGTGCCAGCAGCTTAGGTTGGCGGGATACGGATTTT; CDR3 protein: CASSLGWRDTDF
J gene: TRBJ2-7; clone size: few; D gene: TRBD2; V gene: TRBV6-2/TRBV6-3; CDR3 DNA: TGTGCCAGCAGACCTCGTTCCGGACTAGCGGGACACGAGCAGTACTTC; CDR3 protein: CASRPRSGLAGHEQYF